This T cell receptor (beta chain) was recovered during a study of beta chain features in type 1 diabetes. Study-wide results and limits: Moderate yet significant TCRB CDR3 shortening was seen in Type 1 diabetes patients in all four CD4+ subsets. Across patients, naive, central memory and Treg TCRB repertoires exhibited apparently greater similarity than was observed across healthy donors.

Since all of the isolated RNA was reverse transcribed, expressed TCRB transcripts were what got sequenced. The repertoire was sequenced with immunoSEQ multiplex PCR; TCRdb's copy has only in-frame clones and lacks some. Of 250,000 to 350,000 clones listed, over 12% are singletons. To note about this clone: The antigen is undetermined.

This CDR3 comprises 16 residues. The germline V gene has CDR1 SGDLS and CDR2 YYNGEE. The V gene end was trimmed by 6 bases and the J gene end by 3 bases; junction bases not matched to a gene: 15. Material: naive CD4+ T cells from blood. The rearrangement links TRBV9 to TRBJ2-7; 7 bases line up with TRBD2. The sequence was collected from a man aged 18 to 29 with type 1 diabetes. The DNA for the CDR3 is TGTGCCAGCACCCTAGGGATAGGCGGGAGTATCTACGAGCAGTACTTC. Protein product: CASTLGIGGSIYEQYF.